This T cell receptor (beta chain) was found in a study of cytomegalovirus exposure and HLA in healthy donors. CDR1 SEHNR and CDR2 FQNEAQ come from the germline V gene (reference sequence). The ends lost 1 base at V and 1 base at J; junction bases unmatched: 8. The CDR3 extends over 17 amino acids. Study-wide results and limits: Diagnosis of cytomegalovirus status made by the classifier reportedly showed high specificity and sensitivity. In an earlier analysis, in about 530 donors, most V segments appeared productive either ~87% or ~30% of the time. Donors belonging to an Asian-associated ancestry cluster reportedly showed fewer N-insertions in productive TCRs than the roughly 670-donor mean, according to what a later analysis found.

Primers for the PCR totalled 60 Vbeta and 13 Jbeta. This table comes from immunoSEQ multiplex PCR, and its TCRdb copy is limited to in-frame clones, with some not included. The data hold 90,000 to 120,000 clones, with 78% observed a single time. This clone has a single count. Its antigen is undetermined. Sequencing was carried out using PBMCs. The TCR was taken from a woman between 40 and 55 years old in good health and CMV-seronegative. This chain joins TRBV7-9 and TRBJ2-3; the match to TRBD2 covers 7 bases. CDR3 amino acids: CASSLGGGRGGTDTQYF. In DNA form, the CDR3 reads TGTGCCAGCAGCTTAGGAGGCGGGAGAGGGGGCACAGATACGCAGTATTTT.